This T cell receptor (beta chain) was identified in a study of tumor-infiltrating lymphocytes in localized non-small cell lung cancer. General study points: Immunotypes IM1 and IM2 had similar TCR-derived T-cell fractions. TCRbeta sequencing showed higher T cell infiltration in tumors than uninvolved lung.

Some clones are missing from TCRdb's copy, which holds only in-frame ones; the method was immunoSEQ multiplex PCR. The table lists fewer than 20,000 clones, 80% of them singletons, with approximately 10% in the top ten. Germline-derived CDR1 and CDR2 are SGHRS and YFSETQ. Trimming cost V 1 base and J 0 bases, with 11 bases left between them. The CDR3 consists of 15 residues. In the case of this clone: What it recognizes is unknown.

The genes are TRBV5-1 and TRBJ2-7; D unclear. The source material was uninvolved lung tissue not adjacent to the tumor. The sequence derives from a human donor with non-small cell lung cancer. CDR3 sequence reads: CASSLWAESSYEQYF. As DNA, the CDR3 is TGCGCCAGCAGCTTGTGGGCAGAGAGCTCCTACGAGCAGTACTTC. Full variable domain (rest looked up from reference TRBV5-1 and TRBJ2-7): KAGVTQTPRYLIKTRGQQVTLSCSPISGHRSVSWYQQTPGQGLQFLFEYFSETQRNKGNFPGRFSGRQFSNSRSEMNVSTLELGDSALYLCASSLWAESSYEQYFGPGTRLTVT.